What follows describes a single T cell receptor (beta chain). Its specificity is unknown. This sample is part of a study of T cell responses to AZD1222 COVID-19 vaccine. Looking at the study overall: It was second doses at about 4 or about 12 weeks that were pooled. The study's findings and limits: Just a handful of AZD1222 recipients were seropositive at baseline. In the spike-specific TCR repertoire, nearly half reportedly target unmutated variant regions.

The protocol was immunoSEQ multiplex PCR, while the TCRdb copy is restricted to in-frame clones and leaves out a portion. The table lists 75,000 to 100,000 clones, over 85% of them singletons. J lost 7 bases, V lost 4 bases, and 1 base had no gene match. Germline CDR1 LGHDT, CDR2 YNNKEL (reference sequence). The CDR3 extends over 13 amino acids. The TCR comes from an adult in good health. J is TRBJ1-6 and V is TRBV3-1 (or the pseudogene TRBV3-2), with 7 bases identical to TRBD1. Specimen: peripheral blood, collected on day 0 of AZD1222 vaccination. Here the CDR3 reads CASSRRGNSPLHF. The CDR3 nucleotides are TGTGCCAGCAGCCGCAGGGGGAATTCACCCCTCCACTTT.